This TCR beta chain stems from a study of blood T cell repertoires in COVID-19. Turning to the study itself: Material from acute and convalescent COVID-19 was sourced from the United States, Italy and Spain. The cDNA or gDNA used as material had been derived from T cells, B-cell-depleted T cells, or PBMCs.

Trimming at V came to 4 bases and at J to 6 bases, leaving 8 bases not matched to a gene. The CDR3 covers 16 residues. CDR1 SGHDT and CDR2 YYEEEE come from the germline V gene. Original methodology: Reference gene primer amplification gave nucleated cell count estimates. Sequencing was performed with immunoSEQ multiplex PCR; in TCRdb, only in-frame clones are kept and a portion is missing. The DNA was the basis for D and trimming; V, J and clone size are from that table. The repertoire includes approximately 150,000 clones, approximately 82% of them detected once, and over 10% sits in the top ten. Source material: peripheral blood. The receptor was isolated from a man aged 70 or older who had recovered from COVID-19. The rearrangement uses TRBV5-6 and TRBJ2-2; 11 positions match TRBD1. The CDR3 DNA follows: TGTGCCAGCAGCCTCCTGGACAGGGGGCGAGCCGGGGAGCTGTTTTTT. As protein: CASSLLDRGRAGELFF.